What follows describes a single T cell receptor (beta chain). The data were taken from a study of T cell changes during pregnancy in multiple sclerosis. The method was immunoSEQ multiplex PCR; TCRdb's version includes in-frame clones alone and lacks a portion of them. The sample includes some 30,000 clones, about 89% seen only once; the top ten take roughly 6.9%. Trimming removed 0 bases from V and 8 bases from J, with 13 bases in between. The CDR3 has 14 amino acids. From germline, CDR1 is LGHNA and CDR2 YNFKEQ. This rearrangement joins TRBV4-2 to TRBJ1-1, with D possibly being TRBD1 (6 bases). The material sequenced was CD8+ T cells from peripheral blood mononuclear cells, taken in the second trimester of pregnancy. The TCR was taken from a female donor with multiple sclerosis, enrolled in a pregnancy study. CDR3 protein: CASSQDEQGGEAFF. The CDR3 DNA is TGTGCCAGCAGCCAAGATGAACAGGGTGGGGAAGCTTTCTTT.